This record concerns one T cell receptor beta chain sequence. Its matching antigen is unknown. Germline-derived CDR1 and CDR2 are GTSNPN and SVGIG (reference sequence). The CDR3 loop spans 13 amino acids. V gave up 1 base and J gave up 4 bases, with 10 bases separating them. This specimen belongs to a study of radiotherapy plus CTLA-4 blockade in lung cancer. TCRdb's table, derived via immunoSEQ multiplex PCR, lists solely in-frame clones and lacks some. The profile shows 83,000 or so clones, under 85% of them singletons. Whole-study findings and limits: TCR clones from tumors expanded in blood after radiotherapy plus ipilimumab.

Focal radiation and CTLA-4 blockade (ipilimumab) were tested in chemo-refractory metastatic non-small-cell lung cancer patients. This receptor was identified in a human donor with non-small cell lung cancer who had stable disease on radiotherapy plus ipilimumab. The V gene is TRBV30, the J gene TRBJ1-2; D is possibly TRBD1 (6 bases). The sample was peripheral blood, taken from a patient treated with radiotherapy plus ipilimumab. The DNA for the CDR3 is TGTGCCTGGAGTGAAACAGGGCGCTATGGCTACACCTTC. This codes for CAWSETGRYGYTF.